What follows describes a single T cell receptor (beta chain). Its antigen is still unknown. This sample stems from a study of T cell responses to AZD1222 COVID-19 vaccine. Study observations and caveats: Donors were chiefly white British, with a greater number of females, and clonal diversity was perhaps underestimated.

In germline, CDR1 is SGDLS, CDR2 YYNGEE. This CDR3 is built from 16 residues. Trimming left V 2 bases short and J 12 bases short, with 25 bases between. TCRdb's copy holds only in-frame clones and misses some; the assay was immunoSEQ multiplex PCR. The table lists tens of thousands of clones, over 75% of them singletons, with 9.5% to 13% in the top ten. Material: peripheral blood, obtained on day 0 of AZD1222 vaccination. The sequence derives from an adult in good health. J is TRBJ2-3 and V is TRBV9, with D maybe TRBD1 (5 bases). The CDR3 spells CASSVPGPPTLSPQYF. The CDR3 nucleotides are TGTGCCAGCAGCGTCCCAGGGCCCCCGACCCTAAGCCCCCAGTATTTT.